This T cell receptor (beta chain) was obtained from a study of blood T cells in healthy people across ages. PCR was performed a second time for about 6 to 11 cycles using a sample-barcoded 5' primer and a J-beta primer mix. TCRdb reprocessed the 5' RACE reads via MiXCR and lists one record per CDR3 protein. This table holds some 690,000 distinct CDR3 sequences, 22% found once. This clonotype was seen a few times. Per germline, CDR1 SGHAT and CDR2 FQNNGV. This CDR3 has 15 amino acids. The sequenced material came from blood. This receptor was taken from a man between 65 and 85 years old in good health. The gene calls are TRBV11-2 and TRBJ2-5, with TRBD2 as a possible D gene (6 bases). The J call may be wrong; the DNA end is better matched by TRBJ2-1. The CDR3 nucleotides read TGTGCCAGCAGCTTAATCCGGGACTGGGGCGGTGAGCAGTTCTTC. Encoded protein: CASSLIRDWGGEQFF.